This T cell receptor beta chain is drawn from a study of blood T cell repertoires in COVID-19. Whole-study context: Both acute and convalescent COVID-19 samples were obtained from the United States, Italy and Spain. In each case, the material was cDNA or gDNA derived from T cells, B-cell-depleted T cells, or PBMCs.

V was trimmed by 2 bases and J by 8 bases, leaving 19 bases between them. The length of the CDR3 is 16 residues. In germline, CDR1 is SNHLY, CDR2 FYNNEI. In the original analysis: Quantification of nucleated cells was approximated via reference gene primer amplification. Data came from immunoSEQ multiplex PCR; TCRdb stores just in-frame clones and leaves some out. V and J calls and clone size are those listed in that table; D and trimming were worked out from the DNA. The sample has about 20,000 clones, around 90% seen once. Material for sequencing was peripheral blood. The V call is TRBV2, the J call TRBJ2-1, with a possible D match to TRBD2 (5 bases). The receptor's source is a human donor in a cohort sampled during active COVID-19. The DNA for the CDR3 is TGTGCCAGCAGTGAACTTCGGCTACCACTAGTCTATGAGCAGTTCTTC. It specifies CASSELRLPLVYEQFF.